The rows below give T cell receptor beta chains drawn from one sample of a study of blood T cell repertoires in COVID-19. TCRdb keeps only in-frame clones here, not all; method: immunoSEQ multiplex PCR. The table has some 210,000 clones, under 95% seen once; the top ten hold around 1.2%. The sequencing sample was made of peripheral blood. These receptors all come from a man between 25 and 39 years old with acute or convalescent COVID-19. Each CDR3 is given with its conserved first and last residue. A D gene is named only where the DNA matches it firmly. Some rows have no size entry. The others give once, few or many, or a class for an expanded clone.

clone size	D gene	V gene	J gene	CDR3 DNA	CDR3 protein
.	TRBD2	TRBV3-1/TRBV3-2	TRBJ2-5	TGTGCCAGCACCCTGGGACTAGGAGAGACCCAGTACTTC	CASTLGLGETQYF
once	.	TRBV7-9	TRBJ2-6	TGTGCCAGCAGCTTAGGGGGAGCTGGGGCCAACGTCCTGACTTTC	CASSLGGAGANVLTF
.	.	TRBV24-1	TRBJ1-5	TGTGCCACCAGTGATGGGGGCCTTTCGTGGGGTCAGCCCCAGCATTTT	CATSDGGLSWGQPQHF
once	.	TRBV7-9	TRBJ2-1	TGTGCCAGCAGCTTCGGAGGGGGCTTCGCGGGGCAGTTCTTC	CASSFGGGFAGQFF
.	.	TRBV19	TRBJ1-1	TGTGCCAGTAGTGCCCCGGCGGGCACTGAAGCTTTCTTT	CASSAPAGTEAFF
.	TRBD2	TRBV2	TRBJ2-5	TGTGCCAGCAGTGGGGTTTCGGGGGGGCCCCAAGAGACCCAGTACTTC	CASSGVSGGPQETQYF
.	.	TRBV19	TRBJ1-5	TGTGCCAGTAGTACTCGACAGATCAATCAGCCCCAGCATTTT	CASSTRQINQPQHF
few	.	TRBV18	TRBJ2-7	TGTGCCAGCCGTTCCTACTACGAGCAGTACTTC	CASRSYYEQYF
.	TRBD1	TRBV19	TRBJ1-6	TGTGCCAGTAGCAACAGGGGTGATTCACCCCTCCACTTT	CASSNRGDSPLHF
.	.	TRBV5-1	TRBJ2-3	TGCGCCAGCAGCTCAGTAAGATCAGATACGCAGTATTTT	CASSSVRSDTQYF
few	TRBD2	TRBV2	TRBJ2-7	TGTGCCAGCAGGTCGGGGACTAGCGTAGTATACGAGCAGTACTTC	CASRSGTSVVYEQYF
.	.	TRBV10-3	TRBJ1-1	TGTGCCATCAGGGGGGCGAACACTGAAGCTTTCTTT	CAIRGANTEAFF
once	TRBD2	TRBV19	TRBJ2-7	TGTGCCAGTAGTAGGTCTAGCGGGAGAGGCGAGCAGTACTTC	CASSRSSGRGEQYF
.	TRBD2	TRBV30	TRBJ2-5	TGTGCCTGCGATTTGCGGGGGGGCTTAATAGAGACCCAGTACTTC	CACDLRGGLIETQYF
.	.	TRBV28	TRBJ2-2	TGTGCCAGCAGTGGGGCCGGACGGAGCACCGGGGAGCTGTTTTTT	CASSGAGRSTGELFF
few	TRBD2	TRBV14	TRBJ2-7	TGTGCCAGCAGCCCAGATCCGGGCGGGAGGATGAAGTACTTC	CASSPDPGGRMKYF
.	.	TRBV5-4	TRBJ2-1	TGTGCCAGCAGCTTGGCTCAGTCCAGGGCCAATGAGCAGTTCTTC	CASSLAQSRANEQFF
.	.	TRBV18	TRBJ2-1	TGTGCCAGCTCACTTGGACCCCCGGCAGGGGGGAACAATGAGCAGTTCTTC	CASSLGPPAGGNNEQFF
.	TRBD2	TRBV4-2	TRBJ2-1	TGTGCCAGCAGCCACGATAGCGGGGGGGCCAATGAGCAGTTCTTC	CASSHDSGGANEQFF
.	.	TRBV6-6	TRBJ1-5	TGTGCCAGCAGCACACGGGGTTCAGGCAATCAGCCCCAGCATTTT	CASSTRGSGNQPQHF
.	.	TRBV7-3	TRBJ2-3	TGTGCCAGCAGCTTACCTGGGGCGACAGATACGCAGTATTTT	CASSLPGATDTQYF
once	.	TRBV28	TRBJ1-1	TGTGCCAGCACGCAGTTCTACACTGAAGCTTTCTTT	CASTQFYTEAFF
.	.	TRBV14	TRBJ2-7	TGTGCCAGCAGCCAAGGTCGCGGAGCCTACGAGCAGTACTTC	CASSQGRGAYEQYF
.	TRBD1	TRBV5-1	TRBJ1-1	TGCGCCAGCAGCTTCTCGTTTAGTAACAGGGGCGAAGAAGCTTTCTTT	CASSFSFSNRGEEAFF
.	TRBD1	TRBV25-1	TRBJ1-1	TGTGCCAGCAGTGCCGACCGACAGGGGGTCGTCTCGAACACTGAAGCTTTCTTT	CASSADRQGVVSNTEAFF
.	.	TRBV9	TRBJ2-3	TGTGCCAGCGGGAGGACAGATACGCAGTATTTT	CASGRTDTQYF
.	.	TRBV6-5	TRBJ2-7	TGTGCCAGCAGGCGGAGCTCCTACGAGCAGTACTTC	CASRRSSYEQYF
.	TRBD1	TRBV27	TRBJ2-5	TGTGCCAGCAGAGGACAGGGGGCCCCGCAAGAGACCCAGTACTTC	CASRGQGAPQETQYF
once	TRBD1	TRBV3-1/TRBV3-2	TRBJ1-4	TGTGCCAGCAGCCTTCAATGGGGACAGGGAGGAAGGAATGAAAAACTGTTTTTT	CASSLQWGQGGRNEKLFF
.	.	TRBV15	TRBJ2-5	TGTGCCACCAGCAGAGGCTCAAGGGACTCAGAGACCCAGTACTTC	CATSRGSRDSETQYF
.	TRBD2	TRBV7-2	TRBJ2-4	TGTGCCAGCAGCTTTTCGACGACTAGCGGGAGCATTCAGTACTTC	CASSFSTTSGSIQYF
once	TRBD1	TRBV12-3/TRBV12-4	TRBJ1-2	TGTGCCAGCAGTCTATGGGGACAGAGCTACACCTTC	CASSLWGQSYTF
.	.	TRBV19	TRBJ1-3	TGTGCCAGTAGTATCCAAGCCGGGAGTATAGGAAACACCATATATTTT	CASSIQAGSIGNTIYF
.	TRBD2	TRBV27	TRBJ2-1	TGTGCCAGCTCCCTCCGGGGACCGGGACTAGCGGAAGTCGGGGTTTGGAATGAGCAGTTCTTC	CASSLRGPGLAEVGVWNEQFF
.	.	TRBV6-1	TRBJ1-6	TGTGCCAGCAGTGAAGCAAGGGACACACCCCTCCACTTT	CASSEARDTPLHF
.	TRBD1	TRBV28	TRBJ1-4	TGTGCCAGCAGTCAACAGGGGGCCTTTAATGAAAAACTGTTTTTT	CASSQQGAFNEKLFF
.	.	TRBV25-1	TRBJ2-3	TGTGCCAGCAGTGAAGGAGGGGGGGTGAGGGATACGCAGTATTTT	CASSEGGGVRDTQYF
.	.	TRBV6-5	TRBJ2-2	TGTGCCAGCAGTTACTCGTGGGTAGCGGAGACCGGGGAGCTGTTTTTT	CASSYSWVAETGELFF
.	.	TRBV2	TRBJ1-5	TGTGCCAGCGGACTCCAGGGAGGTGGTAGCAATCAGCCCCAGCATTTT	CASGLQGGGSNQPQHF
.	TRBD1	TRBV7-3	TRBJ2-5	TGTGCCAGCAGCTTAGCAGGGGGCGGGCGAGAGACCCAGTACTTC	CASSLAGGGRETQYF
.	.	TRBV5-4	TRBJ2-7	TGTGCCAGCAGCCAGGCGGGGGCGGGAGATCGCTACGAGCAGTACTTC	CASSQAGAGDRYEQYF
.	.	TRBV6-5	TRBJ2-3	TGTGCCAGCAGTCAGCGTCAGGGGACAGATACGCAGTATTTT	CASSQRQGTDTQYF
.	.	TRBV7-9	TRBJ1-2	TGTGCCAGCAGCTCAACTAGGGGGAGTAACTATGGCTACACCTTC	CASSSTRGSNYGYTF
.	.	TRBV6-1	TRBJ2-7	TGTGCCAGCAGTGAAGATGGGTGGCTGGCGGACGAGCAGTACTTC	CASSEDGWLADEQYF
.	TRBD1	TRBV5-4	TRBJ2-1	TGTGCCAGCAGCCCCGGCGCACCGGGACAGGGATCGAATGAGCAGTTCTTC	CASSPGAPGQGSNEQFF
.	.	TRBV2	TRBJ1-1	TGTGCCAGCAGTGCAACCGTAGGGGTTTACGCTGAAGCTTTCTTT	CASSATVGVYAEAFF
.	TRBD1	TRBV12-3/TRBV12-4	TRBJ2-7	TGTGCCAGCAGCACACAGGGGGCCTACGAGCAGTACTTC	CASSTQGAYEQYF
.	.	TRBV28	TRBJ2-7	TGTGCCAGCAGTTTGGGGGGGCGCCGGCAGTACTTC	CASSLGGRRQYF